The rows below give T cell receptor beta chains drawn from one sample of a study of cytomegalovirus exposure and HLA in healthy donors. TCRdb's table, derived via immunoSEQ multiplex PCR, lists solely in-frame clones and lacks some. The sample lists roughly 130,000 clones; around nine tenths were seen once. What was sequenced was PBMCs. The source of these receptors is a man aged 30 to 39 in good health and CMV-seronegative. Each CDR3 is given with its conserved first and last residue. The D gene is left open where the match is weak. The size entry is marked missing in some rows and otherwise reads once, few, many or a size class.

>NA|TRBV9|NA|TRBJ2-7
CASSVEGGGYEQYF
TGTGCCAGCAGCGTTGAGGGAGGGGGCTACGAGCAGTACTTC
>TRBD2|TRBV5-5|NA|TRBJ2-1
CASSLVVPGGFYNEQFF
TGTGCCAGCAGCTTGGTGGTCCCGGGAGGGTTTTACAATGAGCAGTTCTTC
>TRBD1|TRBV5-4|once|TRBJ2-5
CASSLAYRGQETQYF
TGTGCCAGCAGCTTGGCATACAGGGGCCAAGAGACCCAGTACTTC
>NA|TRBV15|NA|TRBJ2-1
CAISGTSHEQFF
TGTGCCATATCAGGGACTTCCCATGAGCAGTTCTTC
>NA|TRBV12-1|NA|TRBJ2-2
CASSFIPVVPDHTGELFF
TGTGCCAGCAGCTTTATCCCCGTAGTCCCCGATCACACCGGGGAGCTGTTTTTT
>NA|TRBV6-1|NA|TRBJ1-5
CASSEETSSSPQHF
TGTGCCAGCAGTGAAGAGACCTCTAGTTCGCCCCAGCATTTT
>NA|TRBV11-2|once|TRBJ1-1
CASSPPGGTVTYTEAFF
TGTGCCAGCAGCCCTCCTGGAGGTACAGTAACGTACACTGAAGCTTTCTTT
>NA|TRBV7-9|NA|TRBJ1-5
CASSAAGNWYSNQPQHF
TGTGCCAGCAGCGCCGCCGGGAATTGGTATAGCAATCAGCCCCAGCATTTT
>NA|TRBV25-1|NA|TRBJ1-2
CASSEYFPQGNGYTF
TGTGCCAGCAGTGAATATTTCCCTCAGGGTAATGGCTACACCTTC
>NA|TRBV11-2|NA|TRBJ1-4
CASDQSRGASREKLFF
TGTGCCAGCGACCAAAGTAGGGGTGCAAGTCGGGAAAAACTGTTTTTT
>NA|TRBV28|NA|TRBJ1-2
CASSTEIYGYTF
TGTGCCAGCAGTACGGAGATCTATGGCTACACCTTC
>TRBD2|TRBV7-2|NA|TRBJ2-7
CASSGGGYEQYF
TGTGCCAGTAGCGGGGGGGGCTACGAGCAGTACTTC
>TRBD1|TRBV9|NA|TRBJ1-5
CASSVAAGGEGQPQHF
TGTGCCAGCAGCGTAGCGGCAGGGGGTGAGGGTCAGCCCCAGCATTTT
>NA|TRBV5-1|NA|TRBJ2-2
CASSLPGTGELFF
TGCGCCAGCAGCCTCCCGGGGACCGGGGAGCTGTTTTTT
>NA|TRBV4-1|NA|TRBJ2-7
CASSQVNEQYF
TGCGCCAGCAGCCAAGTAAACGAGCAGTACTTC
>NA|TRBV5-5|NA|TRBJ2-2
CASSLGQNTGELFF
TGTGCCAGCAGCCTGGGACAGAACACCGGGGAGCTGTTTTTT
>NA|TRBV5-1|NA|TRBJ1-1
CASSPGKGGHTEAFF
TGCGCCAGCAGCCCCGGGAAGGGAGGGCACACTGAAGCTTTCTTT
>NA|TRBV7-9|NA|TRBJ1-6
CASSVRGSNSPLHF
TGTGCCAGCAGCGTGCGTGGGAGCAATTCACCCCTCCACTTT
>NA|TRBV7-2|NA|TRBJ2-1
CASSLTGTIPVNEQFF
TGTGCCAGCAGCTTGACAGGCACAATCCCGGTCAATGAGCAGTTCTTC
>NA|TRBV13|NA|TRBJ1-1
CASSLDVKAMNTEAFF
TGTGCCAGCAGCTTAGACGTAAAAGCCATGAACACTGAAGCTTTCTTT
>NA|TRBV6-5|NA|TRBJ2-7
CASSYRGLDEQYF
TGTGCCAGCAGTTACAGGGGGTTAGACGAGCAGTACTTC
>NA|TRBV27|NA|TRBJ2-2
CASSLRENTGELFF
TGTGCCAGCAGTTTGCGGGAAAACACCGGGGAGCTGTTTTTT
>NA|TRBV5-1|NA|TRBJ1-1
CASSLEWATNTEAFF
TGCGCCAGCAGCTTGGAGTGGGCCACCAACACTGAAGCTTTCTTT
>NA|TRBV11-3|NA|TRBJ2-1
CASSMGQVREQFF
TGTGCCAGCAGCATGGGGCAGGTGAGGGAGCAGTTCTTC
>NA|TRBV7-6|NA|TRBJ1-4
CASSLAITGNEKLFF
TGTGCCAGCAGCTTAGCCATAACAGGGAATGAAAAACTGTTTTTT
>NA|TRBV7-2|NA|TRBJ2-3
CASSLAREDTQYF
TGTGCCAGCAGCTTAGCGAGAGAGGATACGCAGTATTTT
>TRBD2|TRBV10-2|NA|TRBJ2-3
CASSDTSATDTQYF
TGCGCCAGCAGTGACACTAGCGCCACAGATACGCAGTATTTT
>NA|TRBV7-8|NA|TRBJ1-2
CASSLASTVNGYTF
TGTGCCAGCAGCTTAGCTTCGACAGTCAATGGCTACACCTTC
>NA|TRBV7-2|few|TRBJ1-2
CASSLQGYGYTF
TGTGCCAGCAGTCTACAGGGCTATGGCTACACCTTC
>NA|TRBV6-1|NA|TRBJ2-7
CASSGSLRELEQYF
TGTGCCAGCAGTGGGAGCTTGAGAGAGTTGGAGCAGTACTTC
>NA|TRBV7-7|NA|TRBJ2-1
CASSLAAESPYNEQFF
TGTGCCAGCAGCTTAGCGGCAGAAAGTCCCTACAATGAGCAGTTCTTC
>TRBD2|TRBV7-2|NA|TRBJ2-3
CASSTVTSGVKDTQYF
TGTGCCAGCAGCACAGTCACTAGCGGTGTTAAGGATACGCAGTATTTT
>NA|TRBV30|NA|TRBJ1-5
CAWSAGANQPQHF
TGTGCCTGGAGCGCAGGGGCTAATCAGCCCCAGCATTTT
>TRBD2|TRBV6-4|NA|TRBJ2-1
CASSDSTSGSDEQFF
TGTGCCAGCAGTGACTCGACTAGCGGGAGTGACGAGCAGTTCTTC
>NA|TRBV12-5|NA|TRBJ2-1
CASGLVYRVNEQFF
TGTGCTAGTGGTTTGGTTTACAGGGTCAATGAGCAGTTCTTC
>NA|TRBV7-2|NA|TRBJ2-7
CASRLIPSSYEQYF
TGTGCCAGCAGACTAATCCCGAGCTCCTACGAGCAGTACTTC
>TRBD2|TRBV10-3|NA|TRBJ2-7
CAIQTSGASYEQYF
TGTGCCATCCAGACTAGCGGGGCCTCCTACGAGCAGTACTTC
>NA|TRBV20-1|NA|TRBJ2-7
CSARPLYEQYF
TGCAGTGCTAGACCTTTATACGAGCAGTACTTC
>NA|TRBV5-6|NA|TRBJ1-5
CASSFQGSIYQPQHF
TGTGCCAGCAGCTTTCAGGGGTCGATATATCAGCCCCAGCATTTT
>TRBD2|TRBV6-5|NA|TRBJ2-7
CASSYSLAGDPYEQYF
TGTGCCAGCAGTTACTCGCTGGCGGGGGACCCCTACGAGCAGTACTTC
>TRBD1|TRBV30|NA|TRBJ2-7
CAWRATGTGGRQYF
TGTGCCTGGAGAGCCACCGGGACAGGGGGAAGGCAGTACTTC
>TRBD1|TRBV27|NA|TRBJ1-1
CASKQGAQNTEAFF
TGTGCCAGCAAACAGGGGGCTCAGAACACTGAAGCTTTCTTT
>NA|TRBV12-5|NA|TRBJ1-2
CASGIKNRVGGYTF
TGTGCTAGTGGAATAAAGAACAGGGTAGGGGGCTACACCTTC
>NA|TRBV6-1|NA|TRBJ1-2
CASTLGSGAVYGYTF
TGTGCCAGCACCTTGGGATCAGGGGCAGTCTATGGCTACACCTTC
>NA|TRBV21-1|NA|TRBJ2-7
CASSKGTEWVYEQYF
TGTGCCAGCAGCAAAGGGACAGAGTGGGTCTACGAGCAGTACTTC
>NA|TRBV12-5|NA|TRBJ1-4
CASGLARTVGSEKLFF
TGTGCTAGTGGTTTGGCGCGGACAGTAGGAAGTGAAAAACTGTTTTTT
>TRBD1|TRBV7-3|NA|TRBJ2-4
CASSPQGSKNIQYF
TGTGCCAGCAGCCCACAGGGGAGCAAAAACATTCAGTACTTC
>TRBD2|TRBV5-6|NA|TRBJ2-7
CASSEGLTSYEQYF
TGTGCCAGCAGCGAGGGACTAACCTCCTACGAGCAGTACTTC
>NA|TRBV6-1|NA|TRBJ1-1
CASSEGGLITEAFF
TGTGCCAGCAGTGAGGGAGGGCTGATCACTGAAGCTTTCTTT
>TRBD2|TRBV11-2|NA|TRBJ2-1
CASSLEASGRRYEQFF
TGTGCCAGCAGCTTAGAAGCTAGCGGGAGGAGGTATGAGCAGTTCTTC